The T cell receptor beta chain described here comes from a study of CD8 T cells in ankylosing spondylitis. Findings and caveats of the study: Made up of under ten highly homologous variants, a TCR beta motif appeared characteristic of ankylosing spondylitis blood. Significantly higher representation of disease-linked clones was reported for matched ankylosing spondylitis synovial fluid. Previously reported in reactive arthritis synovial fluid and blood were some of the motif variants.

Trimming stripped 5 bases from V and 6 bases from J, with 14 bases between. The CDR3 has 14 residues. Looked up from germline, CDR1 is SEHNR and CDR2 is FQNEAQ (reference sequence). As for this clonotype: Antigen: not known.

Molecular-barcoded quantitative 5'-RACE produced these TCR beta libraries. Using its own MiXCR run on the 5' RACE reads, TCRdb lists one record per CDR3 protein. The table includes just under 350,000 distinct CDR3 sequences, around 15% detected once. The J gene is TRBJ2-1, the V gene TRBV7-9; D might be TRBD2 (5 bases). This TCR derives from a male donor with ankylosing spondylitis or in good health (not recorded which). The sample comprised blood, either unsorted or a sorted T cell fraction (not recorded which). CDR3 protein: CASSPPARVNEQFF. In DNA form, the CDR3 reads TGTGCCAGCAGCCCCCCAGCGCGGGTCAATGAGCAGTTCTTC.